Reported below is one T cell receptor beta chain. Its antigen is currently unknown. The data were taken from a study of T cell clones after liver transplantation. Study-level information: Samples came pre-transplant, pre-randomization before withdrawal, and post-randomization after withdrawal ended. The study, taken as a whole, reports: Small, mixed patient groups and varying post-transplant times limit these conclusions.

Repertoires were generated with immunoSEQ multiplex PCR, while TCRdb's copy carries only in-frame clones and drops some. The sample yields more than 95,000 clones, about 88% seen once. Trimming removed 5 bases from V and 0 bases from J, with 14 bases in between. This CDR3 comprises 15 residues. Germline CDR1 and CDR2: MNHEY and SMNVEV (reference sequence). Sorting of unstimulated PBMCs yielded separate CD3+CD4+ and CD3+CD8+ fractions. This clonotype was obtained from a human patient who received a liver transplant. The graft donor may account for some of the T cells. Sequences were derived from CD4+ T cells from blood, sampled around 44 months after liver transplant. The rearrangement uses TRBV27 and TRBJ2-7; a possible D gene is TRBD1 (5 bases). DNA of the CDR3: TGTGCCAGCAGTGCCCAACCAGGGTACTCCTACGAGCAGTACTTC. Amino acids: CASSAQPGYSYEQYF.